This TCR beta chain was obtained from a study of ipilimumab plus nivolumab after autologous stem cell transplantation. The germline gives CDR1 SGHNT, CDR2 YYREEE (reference sequence). V lost 3 bases and J lost 4; bases outside the gene matches: 6. This CDR3 is 15 amino acids long. TCRdb's copy holds only in-frame clones and misses some; the assay was immunoSEQ multiplex PCR. The sample records under 30,000 clones, just over 85% being singletons. The V gene is TRBV5-4, the J gene TRBJ1-4; 7 nucleotides agree with TRBD1. The sequence came from a male donor with diffuse large B-cell lymphoma. Sequences were derived from PBMCs, sampled in a trial of ipilimumab plus nivolumab as post-transplant consolidation. The CDR3 nucleotides read TGTGCCAGCAGCTCTACAGGGGCCAATAATGAAAAACTGTTTTTT. Amino acids: CASSSTGANNEKLFF.